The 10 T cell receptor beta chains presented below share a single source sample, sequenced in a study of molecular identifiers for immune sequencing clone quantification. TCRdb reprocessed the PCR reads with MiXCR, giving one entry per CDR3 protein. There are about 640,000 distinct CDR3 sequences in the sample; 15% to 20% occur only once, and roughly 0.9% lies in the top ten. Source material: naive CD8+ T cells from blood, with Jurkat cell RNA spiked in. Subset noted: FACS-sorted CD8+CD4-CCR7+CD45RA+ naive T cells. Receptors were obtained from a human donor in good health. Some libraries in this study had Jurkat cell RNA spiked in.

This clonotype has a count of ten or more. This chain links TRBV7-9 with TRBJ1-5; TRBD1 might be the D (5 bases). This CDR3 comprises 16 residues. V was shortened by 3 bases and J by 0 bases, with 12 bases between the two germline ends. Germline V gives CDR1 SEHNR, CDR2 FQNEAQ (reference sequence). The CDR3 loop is CASSFMQGYSNQPQHF. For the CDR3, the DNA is TGTGCCAGCAGCTTTATGCAGGGCTATAGCAATCAGCCCCAGCATTTT.

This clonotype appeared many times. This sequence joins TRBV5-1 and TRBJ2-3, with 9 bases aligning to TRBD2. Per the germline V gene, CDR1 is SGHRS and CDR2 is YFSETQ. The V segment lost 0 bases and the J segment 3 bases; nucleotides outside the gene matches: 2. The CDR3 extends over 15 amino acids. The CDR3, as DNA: TGCGCCAGCAGCTTGGCGACTAGCGGAACAGATACGCAGTATTTT. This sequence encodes CASSLATSGTDTQYF.

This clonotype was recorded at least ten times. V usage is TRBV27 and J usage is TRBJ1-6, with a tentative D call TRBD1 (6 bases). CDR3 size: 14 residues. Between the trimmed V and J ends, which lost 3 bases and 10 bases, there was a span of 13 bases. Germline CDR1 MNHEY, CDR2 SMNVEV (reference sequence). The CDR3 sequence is CASSLGGAFSPLHF. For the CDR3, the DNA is TGTGCCAGCAGTTTGGGGGGGGCGTTCTCACCCCTCCACTTT.

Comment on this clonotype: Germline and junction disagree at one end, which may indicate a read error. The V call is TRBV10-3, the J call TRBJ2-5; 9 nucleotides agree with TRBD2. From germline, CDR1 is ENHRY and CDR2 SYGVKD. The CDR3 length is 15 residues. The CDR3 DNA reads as TGTGCCGTCAGTGATCAGTCTAGCGGGGTGGAGACCCAGTACTTC. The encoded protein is CAVSDQSSGVETQYF.

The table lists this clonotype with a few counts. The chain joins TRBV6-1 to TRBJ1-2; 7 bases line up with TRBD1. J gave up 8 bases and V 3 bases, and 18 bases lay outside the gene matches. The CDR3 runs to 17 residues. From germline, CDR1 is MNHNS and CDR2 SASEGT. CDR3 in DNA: TGTGCCAGCAGTGACAGGTTTTGGGCGCCAGGGACAGAAGGCTACACCTTC. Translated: CASSDRFWAPGTEGYTF.

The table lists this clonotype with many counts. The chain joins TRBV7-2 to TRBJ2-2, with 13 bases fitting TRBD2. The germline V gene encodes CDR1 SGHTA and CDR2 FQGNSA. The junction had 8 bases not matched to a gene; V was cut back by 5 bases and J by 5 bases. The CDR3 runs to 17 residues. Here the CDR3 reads CASSLGLAGAMTGELFF. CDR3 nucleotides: TGTGCCAGCAGCCTAGGACTAGCGGGAGCAATGACCGGGGAGCTGTTTTTT.

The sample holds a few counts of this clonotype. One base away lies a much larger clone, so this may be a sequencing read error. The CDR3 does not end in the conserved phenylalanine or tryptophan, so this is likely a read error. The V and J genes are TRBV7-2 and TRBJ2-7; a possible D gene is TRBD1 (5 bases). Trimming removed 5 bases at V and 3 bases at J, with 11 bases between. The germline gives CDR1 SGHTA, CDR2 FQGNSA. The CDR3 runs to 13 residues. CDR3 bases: TGTGCCAGCAGCGATAACAGGCACTACGAGCAGTACCTC. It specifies CASSDNRHYEQYL.

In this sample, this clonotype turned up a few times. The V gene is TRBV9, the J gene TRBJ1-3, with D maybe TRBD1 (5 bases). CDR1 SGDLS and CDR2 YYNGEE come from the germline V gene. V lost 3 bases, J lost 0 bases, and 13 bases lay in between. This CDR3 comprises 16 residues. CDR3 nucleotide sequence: TGTGCCAGCAGCGAACAGATGGGACCCTCTGGAAACACCATATATTTT. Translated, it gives CASSEQMGPSGNTIYF.

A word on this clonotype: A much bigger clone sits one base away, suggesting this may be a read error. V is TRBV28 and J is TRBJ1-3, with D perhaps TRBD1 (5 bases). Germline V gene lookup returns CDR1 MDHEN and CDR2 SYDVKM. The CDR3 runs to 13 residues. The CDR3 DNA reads TGTGCCACGGCCAGGGAGATTGGAACCACCATATATTTT. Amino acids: CATAREIGTTIYF. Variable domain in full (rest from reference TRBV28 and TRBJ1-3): DVKVTQSSRYLVKRTGEKVFLECVQDMDHENMFWYRQDPGLGLRLIYFSYDVKMKEKGDIPEGYSVSREKKERFSLILESASTNQTSMYLCATAREIGTTIYFGEGSWLTVV.

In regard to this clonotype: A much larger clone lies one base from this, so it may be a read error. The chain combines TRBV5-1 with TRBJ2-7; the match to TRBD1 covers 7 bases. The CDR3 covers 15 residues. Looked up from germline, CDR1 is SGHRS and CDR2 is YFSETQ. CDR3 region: CASSYTGASTEEHYF. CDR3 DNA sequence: TGCGCCAGCAGCTACACAGGGGCCTCTACAGAAGAGCACTACTTC. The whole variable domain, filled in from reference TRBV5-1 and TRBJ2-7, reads KAGVTQTPRYLIKTRGQQVTLSCSPISGHRSVSWYQQTPGQGLQFLFEYFSETQRNKGNFPGRFSGRQFSNSRSEMNVSTLELGDSALYLCASSYTGASTEEHYFGPGTRLTVT.